Listed below are T cell receptor beta chains from one sample, sequenced in a study of T cells after yellow fever vaccination. TCRdb reprocessed the 5' RACE reads via MiXCR and lists one record per CDR3 protein. The sample gives approximately 580,000 distinct CDR3 sequences, less than 20% of which show up once; 17% is in the top ten. Sequenced material: PBMCs, taken about 5 days after the first yellow fever vaccination. These receptors were collected from a man younger than 35 who received the YFV17D yellow fever vaccine. CDR3s include the opening cysteine and the closing phenylalanine or tryptophan. A D gene is named only where the DNA matches it firmly. Size is stated for part of the rows, as once, few or many counts, or as a class when the clone is expanded.

CASSLRAETGFADTQYF,TGTGCCAGCAGCCTTCGGGCAGAGACAGGGTTCGCAGATACGCAGTATTTT,TRBV7-6,.,TRBJ2-3,TRBD1
CASSYRTGTSYEQYF,TGTGCCAGCAGCTATAGGACAGGGACCTCCTACGAGCAGTACTTC,TRBV9,few,TRBJ2-7,TRBD1
CASSLALGESYGANVLTF,TGTGCCAGCAGCTTGGCCTTGGGTGAGTCATATGGGGCCAACGTCCTGACTTTC,TRBV5-6,many,TRBJ2-6,.
CASSSSGTDNEKLFF,TGTGCCAGCAGCTCCTCCGGGACAGATAATGAAAAACTGTTTTTT,TRBV28,few,TRBJ1-4,TRBD1
CASSSQGRAGANEQFF,TGTGCCAGCAGCTCCCAGGGGCGTGCCGGAGCCAATGAGCAGTTCTTC,TRBV7-2,few,TRBJ2-1,.
CASSFRTDSYEQYF,TGTGCCAGCAGCTTCCGGACGGATTCCTACGAGCAGTACTTC,TRBV7-6,few,TRBJ2-7,.
CASSLFPPSSYNEQFF,TGTGCCAGCAGCTTGTTTCCCCCTAGCTCCTACAATGAGCAGTTCTTC,TRBV5-4,.,TRBJ2-1,.
CASSLWRGIETQYF,TGTGCCAGCAGCTTATGGCGGGGGATTGAGACCCAGTACTTC,TRBV5-4,few,TRBJ2-5,TRBD2
CASETVPGANVLTF,TGTGCCAGTGAGACGGTCCCTGGGGCCAACGTCCTGACTTTC,TRBV7-3,.,TRBJ2-6,.
CASSDEWAANYGYTF,TGTGCCAGCAGCGACGAATGGGCCGCTAACTATGGCTACACCTTC,TRBV2,.,TRBJ1-2,.
CASSGDSSNTEAFF,TGCGCCAGCAGCGGCGACAGTTCGAACACTGAAGCTTTCTTT,TRBV5-1,few,TRBJ1-1,.
CATSTGRDGKLFF,TGCGCCACCTCAACCGGCAGGGATGGAAAACTGTTTTTT,TRBV5-1,.,TRBJ1-4,.
CASAWTDNQPQHF,TGTGCCAGCGCATGGACAGACAATCAGCCCCAGCATTTT,TRBV6-2/TRBV6-3,.,TRBJ1-5,.
CASSVLAGGADTQYF,TGTGCCAGCAGCGTCCTAGCGGGGGGGGCAGATACGCAGTATTTT,TRBV9,few,TRBJ2-3,TRBD2
CASSLGQGSYNEQFF,TGTGCCAGCAGCTTAGGGCAGGGGAGCTACAATGAGCAGTTCTTC,TRBV5-4,many,TRBJ2-1,.
CAGGMRGSEQFF,TGTGCCGGGGGGATGAGGGGGAGTGAGCAGTTCTTC,TRBV2,few,TRBJ2-1,.
CSVEDTTSWTEAFF,TGCAGCGTTGAAGATACCACCTCCTGGACTGAAGCTTTCTTT,TRBV29-1,.,TRBJ1-1,.
CASSQDGGWGQPQHF,TGCGCCAGCAGCCAAGATGGGGGATGGGGCCAGCCCCAGCATTTT,TRBV4-3,.,TRBJ1-5,.
CASSPFAGYTEAFF,TGCGCCAGCAGCCCGTTTGCGGGTTACACTGAAGCTTTCTTT,TRBV4-3,few,TRBJ1-1,.
CASSLDMQARAAYNSPLHF,TGCGCCAGCAGCTTGGACATGCAAGCCCGGGCGGCCTATAATTCACCCCTCCACTTT,TRBV5-1,few,TRBJ1-6,.
CASRTGWDTGELFF,TGTGCCAGCAGGACAGGGTGGGACACCGGGGAGCTGTTTTTT,TRBV27,few,TRBJ2-2,TRBD1
CATSATANTEAFF,TGTGCCACCAGTGCCACCGCGAACACTGAAGCTTTCTTT,TRBV24-1,few,TRBJ1-1,.
CASSQTSGVYEQYF,TGTGCCAGCAGCCAAACTAGCGGTGTCTACGAGCAGTACTTC,TRBV3-1,many,TRBJ2-7,TRBD2
CASSYSISGGDTQYF,TGTGCCAGCAGTTACTCGATCAGCGGGGGTGATACGCAGTATTTT,TRBV6-5,few,TRBJ2-3,TRBD2